Given below is one T cell receptor (beta chain) in context. The CDR3 runs 16 residues. V lost 5 bases to trimming and J lost 3 bases; unmatched junction nucleotides: 3. Germline CDR1 reads SEHNR; CDR2 reads FQNEAQ (reference sequence). The record originates from a study of blood T cell repertoires in COVID-19. Sequenced by immunoSEQ multiplex PCR; TCRdb stores in-frame clones only, minus some. The data hold over 60,000 clones, with 70% to 80% observed a single time. The J gene is TRBJ2-3, the V gene TRBV7-9; 15 nucleotides match TRBD2. The receptor was derived from a woman older than 75 with acute or convalescent COVID-19. The sample consisted of peripheral blood. CDR3 loop: CASSLGTSGRTDTQYF. CDR3 bases: TGTGCCAGCAGCCTCGGGACTAGCGGGAGGACAGATACGCAGTATTTT.